The clone carrying this TCR beta chain was found a few times. These data originate in a study of identical twins. TCRdb re-called the 5' RACE reads with MiXCR, one entry per CDR3 protein. This sample has 500,000 or so distinct CDR3 sequences, with under 25% found just once. Germline trimming cut 2 bases from V and 12 bases from J; bases unmatched to any gene: 9. Germline CDR1 is LGHDT and CDR2 is YNNKEL (reference sequence). The CDR3 contains 14 residues. These records were also assigned to another study, of T cells expressing NK-cell markers.

Sequencing input: CD4+ T cells sorted from blood. The chain recombines TRBV3-1 with TRBJ2-1, with 8 positions matching TRBD1. The receptor was isolated from a young woman in good health. CDR3 in amino acids: CASSQTGTGQGQFF. CDR3 sequence (DNA): TGTGCCAGCAGCCAAACCGGGACAGGCCAAGGGCAGTTCTTC.